The 30 T cell receptor beta chains listed next were all sequenced from one sample in a study of T cell responses to AZD1222 COVID-19 vaccine. Here immunoSEQ multiplex PCR was the method, and the copy in TCRdb shows in-frame clones only, minus some. The sample has around 84,000 clones; 70% to 90% are singletons. The sequencing used peripheral blood, collected on day 0 of MenACWY control vaccination. All receptors derive from an adult in good health.

V usage is TRBV2 and J usage is TRBJ2-5, with unresolved D. CDR3 length equals 13 residues. Germline CDR1 is SNHLY and CDR2 is FYNNEI. V lost 3 bases, J lost 2 bases, and 7 bases lay in between. DNA of the CDR3: TGTGCCAGCAGTGAGTACAATCAAGAGACCCAGTACTTC. Residues: CASSEYNQETQYF.

The chain employs TRBV19 and TRBJ1-5, with 8 bases that match TRBD1. The germline gives CDR1 LNHDA, CDR2 SQIVND (reference sequence). The CDR3 has 14 amino acids. J was trimmed by 6 bases and V by 4 bases; bases with no gene match: 5. CDR3 loop: CASSSTGGGQPQHF. The CDR3 DNA reads TGTGCCAGTAGTAGTACAGGGGGTGGTCAGCCCCAGCATTTT.

CDR3 loop: CASSDAGNEKLFF. The CDR3 DNA sequence: TGTGCCAGCAGTGACGCGGGAAATGAAAAACTGTTTTTT. V gene TRBV2 combines with J gene TRBJ1-4, with D unresolved. Trimming cost V 3 bases and J 5 bases, with 7 bases left between them. The CDR3 is 13 amino acids. From germline, CDR1 is SNHLY and CDR2 FYNNEI.

The genes are TRBV19 and TRBJ1-5, with D perhaps TRBD1 (6 bases). The germline gives CDR1 LNHDA, CDR2 SQIVND (reference sequence). V lost 6 bases and J lost 0, with 15 bases in between. The length of the CDR3 is 16 residues. CDR3 DNA: TGTGCCAGTAGGCTCCGGACAGCTGGTAGCAATCAGCCCCAGCATTTT. It is translated as CASRLRTAGSNQPQHF.

The rearrangement joins TRBV5-5 to TRBJ1-2, with 8 nucleotides matching TRBD1. The ends lost 2 bases at V and 8 bases at J; junction bases unmatched: 11. The CDR3 is 15 amino acids. Germline values: CDR1 SGHKS, CDR2 YYEKEE (reference sequence). The CDR3 bases are TGTGCCAGCAGCTTTCAGGGGGCAGGGGGCCGAGGCTACACCTTC. It codes for CASSFQGAGGRGYTF.

This rearrangement joins TRBV18 to TRBJ2-5; 7 bases map to TRBD1. V shed 1 base, J shed 3 bases, and the junction held 8 bases outside the gene matches. The V gene's germline CDR1 is KGHSH and CDR2 LQKENI. The CDR3 extends over 16 amino acids. The CDR3 region has the DNA TGTGCCAGCTCACCACTCAAGGGAGACAGGGAAGAGACCCAGTACTTC. This sequence encodes CASSPLKGDREETQYF.

CDR3 protein: CSASVGETQYF. The CDR3 coding sequence is TGCAGTGCTAGTGTCGGTGAGACCCAGTACTTC. V gene TRBV20-1 combines with J gene TRBJ2-5; no definite D call. V was cut by 3 bases and J by 5 bases, with 7 bases left in between. This CDR3 contains 11 residues. Germline V lookup: CDR1 DFQATT, CDR2 SNEGSKA (reference sequence).

This clone has just a few counts. CDR3 amino acids: CASSAGRPPYEAFF. CDR3 DNA sequence: TGTGCCAGCAGCGCGGGACGGCCCCCCTATGAAGCTTTCTTT. This chain uses TRBV7-2 with TRBJ1-1, with D possibly TRBD1 on 5 matching bases. This CDR3 comprises 14 residues. The germline gives CDR1 SGHTA, CDR2 FQGNSA. V was trimmed by 5 bases and J by 7 bases, leaving 17 bases between them.

The CDR3 protein is CASSSSRYNSPLHF. In nucleotides, the CDR3 is TGTGCCAGCAGTTCGTCGCGTTATAATTCACCCCTCCACTTT. The rearrangement uses TRBV6-5 and TRBJ1-6, with no clear D. The germline V gene has CDR1 MNHEY and CDR2 SVGAGI. CDR3 length: 14 amino acids. Trimming stripped 4 bases from V and 4 bases from J, with 8 bases between.

This chain joins TRBV12-3 or TRBV12-4 and TRBJ1-1; D call uncertain. Trimming pared 0 bases from V and 4 bases from J, leaving 6 bases between. The CDR3 spans 13 residues. The CDR3 spells CASSLAWPTEAFF. CDR3 DNA sequence: TGTGCCAGCAGTTTAGCTTGGCCCACTGAAGCTTTCTTT.

On this clone itself: The sample has other DNA sequences that encode this CDR3 too. The CDR3 is CASGLGQGDTEAFF. The CDR3, as DNA: TGTGCTAGTGGTTTGGGACAGGGGGACACTGAAGCTTTCTTT. The gene calls are TRBV12-5 and TRBJ1-1, with TRBD1 matching over 9 bases. The junction had 0 bases not matched to a gene; V was cut back by 1 base and J by 3 bases. The CDR3 length is 14 residues. From germline, CDR1 is LGHNT and CDR2 FRNRAP.

The table lists this clone with a count of one. The chain couples TRBV2 to TRBJ2-2; tentative D call: TRBD1 (5 bases). The length of the CDR3 is 12 residues. Trimming shortened V by 9 bases and J by 6 bases, and 11 bases separated the two germline ends. Germline V gene lookup returns CDR1 SNHLY and CDR2 FYNNEI. The CDR3 DNA sequence: TGTGCCAGTCTGACAGTTCCCGGGGAGCTGTTTTTT. Translated: CASLTVPGELFF.

This clone was recorded once. J is TRBJ1-6 and V is TRBV6-5, with a tentative D call TRBD1 (6 bases). Per the germline V gene, CDR1 is MNHEY and CDR2 is SVGAGI. This CDR3 spans 13 amino acids. The germline V and J ends were trimmed by 6 bases and 7 bases, with 10 bases remaining between them. The CDR3 protein is CASRDSANSPLHF. In DNA, the CDR3 is TGTGCCAGCAGGGACAGTGCGAATTCACCCCTCCACTTT.

The V gene is TRBV12-3 or TRBV12-4, the J gene TRBJ2-1, with TRBD1 identical over 9 bases. J lost 6 bases, V lost 7 bases, and 4 bases had no gene match. This CDR3 spans 13 amino acids. The chain's CDR3 is CASTQDRGNEQFF. The CDR3 coding sequence is TGTGCCAGCACCCAGGACAGGGGCAATGAGCAGTTCTTC.

The V gene is TRBV3-1 (or the pseudogene TRBV3-2), the J gene TRBJ1-6; TRBD1 aligns across 9 bases. The CDR3 covers 14 residues. The germline CDR1 and CDR2 sequences are LGHDT and YNNKEL (reference sequence). Trimming took 4 bases from V and 9 from J; bases not matched to a gene: 4. The CDR3: CASSPQGASSPLHF. CDR3 DNA: TGTGCCAGCAGCCCACAGGGGGCGAGTTCACCCCTCCACTTT.

The genes are TRBV7-2 and TRBJ1-2; D is undetermined. CDR1 and CDR2 from the germline V gene are SGHTA and FQGNSA. The V gene lost 4 bases and the J gene lost 1 base, with 7 bases spanning the gap. The CDR3 length is 13 residues. In nucleotides, the CDR3 is TGTGCCAGCAGCTCCTTAGTTAACTATGGCTACACCTTC. This gives the protein CASSSLVNYGYTF.

The J gene is TRBJ1-4, the V gene TRBV5-6, with no clear D. The CDR3 runs 14 residues. V was trimmed by 4 bases and J by 2 bases, leaving 9 bases between them. Germline V CDR1 and CDR2: SGHDT, YYEEEE. CDR3 sequence: CASSPTRTNEKLFF. The CDR3, as DNA: TGTGCCAGCAGCCCGACACGTACTAATGAAAAACTGTTTTTT.

This rearrangement joins TRBV29-1 to TRBJ2-5; D unresolved. CDR1 and CDR2 (germline): SQVTM, ANQGSEA. Between the trimmed V and J ends, which lost 3 bases and 0 bases, there was a span of 11 bases. This CDR3 is built from 14 residues. The CDR3 DNA follows: TGCAGCGTTGACGTCGGCCGATACCAAGAGACCCAGTACTTC. Protein: CSVDVGRYQETQYF.

V gene TRBV2 combines with J gene TRBJ1-6; the match to TRBD1 covers 8 bases. The CDR3 sequence is 14 residues long. The germline V gene encodes CDR1 SNHLY and CDR2 FYNNEI. V gave up 6 bases and J gave up 8 bases; unmatched junction bases: 6. In DNA, the CDR3 is TGTGCCAGCAGCCTCGACAGGGGAGATTCACCCCTCCACTTT. Translation gives CASSLDRGDSPLHF.

A remark on this clone: A junction end diverges from the germline sequence, so it may reflect a read error. J is TRBJ1-1 and V is TRBV20-1; no clear D. From germline, CDR1 is DFQATT and CDR2 SNEGSKA (reference sequence). The CDR3 runs to 9 residues. The DNA of the CDR3 is TGCAGTGCTAGTGAGACCCGCGTCTTT. This gives the protein CSASETRVF.

The chain carries TRBV19 and TRBJ1-1; TRBD1 might be the D (6 bases). The CDR3 spans 17 residues. Germline loops: CDR1 LNHDA, CDR2 SQIVND (reference sequence). Trimming took off 6 bases at V and 5 bases at J, with 25 bases between the two ends. CDR3 amino acids: CASSTPQGRSSWTEAFF. CDR3 nucleotides: TGTGCCAGTAGCACGCCCCAGGGGCGCAGTAGCTGGACTGAAGCTTTCTTT.

This clone has just a few counts. This chain connects TRBV28 to TRBJ1-1; D may be TRBD1 (5 bases). There are 14 residues in the CDR3. Per the germline V gene, CDR1 is MDHEN and CDR2 is SYDVKM. The ends were cut back, 4 bases at V and 3 bases at J, with 12 bases in the middle. The CDR3 coding sequence is TGTGCCAGCAGTTCCCCGGGGGGGGACACTGAAGCTTTCTTT. This codes for CASSSPGGDTEAFF.

The rearrangement uses TRBV5-1 and TRBJ2-6; tentatively, D is TRBD2 (6 bases). Trimming took off 0 bases at V and 0 bases at J, with 7 bases between the two ends. CDR3 size: 16 residues. Germline CDR1 and CDR2: SGHRS and YFSETQ. The chain's CDR3 is CASSLGGLSGANVLTF. The CDR3 DNA follows: TGCGCCAGCAGCTTGGGGGGACTCTCTGGGGCCAACGTCCTGACTTTC.

The V gene is TRBV5-4, the J gene TRBJ1-1, with a possible D match to TRBD1 (5 bases). CDR3 length equals 17 residues. Trimming removed 3 bases from V and 0 bases from J, with 18 bases in between. Germline CDR1 is SGHNT and CDR2 is YYREEE (reference sequence). DNA for the CDR3: TGTGCCAGCAGCTCGGGATTTCAGGGCTTCATGAACACTGAAGCTTTCTTT. Translation: CASSSGFQGFMNTEAFF.

The chain carries TRBV9 and TRBJ1-5; D perhaps matches TRBD1 (6 bases). The V end was cut by 4 bases, the J end by 2 bases, with 13 bases between. Germline assignment: CDR1 SGDLS and CDR2 YYNGEE. The CDR3 is 15 amino acids. CDR3 nucleotides: TGTGCCAGCAGCCGGACAGCGGGACGCAATCAGCCCCAGCATTTT. Its translation is CASSRTAGRNQPQHF.

In this sample, this clone turned up a few times. The V gene is TRBV15, the J gene TRBJ2-5; 7 bases map to TRBD1. Trimming cost V 0 bases and J 4 bases; bases outside gene matches: 8. The length of the CDR3 is 16 residues. Germline V gene lookup returns CDR1 LNHNV and CDR2 YYDKDF (reference sequence). The CDR3 coding sequence is TGTGCCACCAGCAGAGAAACAGGGGCCGGCGGAGAGACCCAGTACTTC. This translates into CATSRETGAGGETQYF.

This chain uses TRBV5-4 with TRBJ2-2, with 9 nucleotides matching TRBD2. The CDR3 contains 17 residues. V gave up 4 bases and J gave up 0 bases; unmatched junction bases: 7. Germline lookup yields CDR1 SGHNT and CDR2 YYREEE (reference sequence). This CDR3 is CASSPSAGGTNTGELFF. The CDR3 DNA follows: TGTGCCAGCAGCCCGTCCGCGGGGGGGACGAACACCGGGGAGCTGTTTTTT.

V gene TRBV6-5 combines with J gene TRBJ2-5; 7 bases align to TRBD1. Germline V gene lookup returns CDR1 MNHEY and CDR2 SVGAGI. CDR3 length: 15 amino acids. Unmatched junction bases numbered 15, after V lost 7 bases and J lost 7 bases. In DNA, the CDR3 is TGTGCCAGCACGGAACTGGACAGGCTGATTGGGACCCAGTACTTC. This codes for CASTELDRLIGTQYF.

V gene TRBV5-1 combines with J gene TRBJ2-5; either TRBD1 or TRBD2 may fit D (6 bases each). V was trimmed by 4 bases and J by 4 bases, leaving 20 bases between them. This CDR3 has 16 amino acids. Germline V lookup: CDR1 SGHRS, CDR2 YFSETQ. For the CDR3, the DNA is TGCGCCAGCAGCCCCGGCTTGGGTGGAGGGGGAGAGACCCAGTACTTC. Translating gives CASSPGLGGGGETQYF.

In DNA, the CDR3 is TGTGCCAGCAGTGACCCGGTGGGTACAGATACGCAGTATTTT. Residues: CASSDPVGTDTQYF. This chain connects TRBV28 to TRBJ2-3; D uncertain. Germline assignment: CDR1 MDHEN and CDR2 SYDVKM. The germline V and J ends were trimmed by 5 bases and 3 bases, with 12 bases remaining between them. CDR3 length: 14 amino acids.